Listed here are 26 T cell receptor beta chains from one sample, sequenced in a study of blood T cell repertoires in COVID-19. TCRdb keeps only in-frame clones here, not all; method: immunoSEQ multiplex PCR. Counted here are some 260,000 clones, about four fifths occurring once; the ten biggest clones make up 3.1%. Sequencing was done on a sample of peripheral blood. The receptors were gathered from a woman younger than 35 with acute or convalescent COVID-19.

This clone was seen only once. The CDR3 DNA sequence: TGCAGCGTTGATCCTAGCGAGCAAGAGACCCAGTACTTC. Residues: CSVDPSEQETQYF. The V gene is TRBV29-1, the J gene TRBJ2-5; D perhaps matches TRBD2 (6 bases). With 3 bases removed from V and 2 bases from J, the gap between germline ends came to 10 bases. Germline V gene sequence: CDR1 SQVTM, CDR2 ANQGSEA. CDR3 length: 13 residues.

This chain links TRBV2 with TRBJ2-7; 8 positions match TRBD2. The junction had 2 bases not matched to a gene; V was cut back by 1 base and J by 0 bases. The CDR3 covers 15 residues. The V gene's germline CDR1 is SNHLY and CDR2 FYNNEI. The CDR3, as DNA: TGTGCCAGCAGTGAAGGGCGGGAGGACTCCTACGAGCAGTACTTC. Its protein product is CASSEGREDSYEQYF.

CDR3 bases: TGTGCCAGCAGCCAAGAAGTACAGCATCAGCCCCAGCATTTT. Translation: CASSQEVQHQPQHF. The chain employs TRBV3-1 (or the pseudogene TRBV3-2) and TRBJ1-5; D not resolved. With 0 bases removed from V and 5 bases from J, the gap between germline ends came to 8 bases. The CDR3 extends over 14 amino acids. Germline values: CDR1 LGHDT, CDR2 YNNKEL (reference sequence).

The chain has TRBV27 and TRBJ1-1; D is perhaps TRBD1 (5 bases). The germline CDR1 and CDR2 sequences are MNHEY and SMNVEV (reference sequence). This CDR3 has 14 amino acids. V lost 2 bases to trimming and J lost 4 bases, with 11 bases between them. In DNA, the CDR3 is TGTGCCAGCAGTTTAGGGGGGATTCTCACTGAAGCTTTCTTT. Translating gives CASSLGGILTEAFF.

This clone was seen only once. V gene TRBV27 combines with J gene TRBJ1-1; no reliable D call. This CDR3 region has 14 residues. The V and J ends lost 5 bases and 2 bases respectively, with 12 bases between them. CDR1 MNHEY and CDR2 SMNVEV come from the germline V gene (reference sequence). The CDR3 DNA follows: TGTGCCAGCAGTCCCCGGCAGGCCAACACTGAAGCTTTCTTT. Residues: CASSPRQANTEAFF.

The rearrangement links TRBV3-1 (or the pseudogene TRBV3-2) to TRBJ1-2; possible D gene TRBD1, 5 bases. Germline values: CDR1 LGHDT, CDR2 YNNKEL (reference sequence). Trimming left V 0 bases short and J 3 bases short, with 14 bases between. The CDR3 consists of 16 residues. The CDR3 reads CASSQDMGPLDYGYTF. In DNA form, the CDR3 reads TGTGCCAGCAGCCAAGATATGGGGCCCCTCGACTATGGCTACACCTTC.

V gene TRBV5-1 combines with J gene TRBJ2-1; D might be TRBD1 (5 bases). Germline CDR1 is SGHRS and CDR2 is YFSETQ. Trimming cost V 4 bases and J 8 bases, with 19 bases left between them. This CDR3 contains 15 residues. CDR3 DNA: TGCGCCAGCAGCCCATGGGCACCAGGGTTGGATGAGCAGTTCTTC. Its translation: CASSPWAPGLDEQFF.

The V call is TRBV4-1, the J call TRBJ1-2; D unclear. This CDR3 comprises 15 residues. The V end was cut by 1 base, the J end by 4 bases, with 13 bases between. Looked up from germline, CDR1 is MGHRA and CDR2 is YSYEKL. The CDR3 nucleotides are TGCGCCAGCAGCCAAGGGGAGCGGGCAGTCTATGGCTACACCTTC. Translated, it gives CASSQGERAVYGYTF.

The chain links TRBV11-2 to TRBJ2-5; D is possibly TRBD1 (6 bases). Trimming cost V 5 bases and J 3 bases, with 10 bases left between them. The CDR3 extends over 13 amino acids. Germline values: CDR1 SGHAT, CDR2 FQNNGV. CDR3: CASSTWTEETQYF. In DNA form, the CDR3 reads TGTGCCAGCAGCACTTGGACAGAAGAGACCCAGTACTTC.

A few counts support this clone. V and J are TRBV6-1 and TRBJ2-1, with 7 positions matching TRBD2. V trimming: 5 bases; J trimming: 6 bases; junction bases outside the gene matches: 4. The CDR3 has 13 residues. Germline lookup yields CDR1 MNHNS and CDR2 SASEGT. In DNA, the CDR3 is TGTGCCAGCAGTCGCGGGAGTGGCAATGAGCAGTTCTTC. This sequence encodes CASSRGSGNEQFF.

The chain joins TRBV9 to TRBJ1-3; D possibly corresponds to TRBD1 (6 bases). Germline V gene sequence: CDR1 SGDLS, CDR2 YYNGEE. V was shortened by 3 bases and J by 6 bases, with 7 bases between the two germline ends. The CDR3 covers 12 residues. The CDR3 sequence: CASSEGENTIYF. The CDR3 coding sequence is TGTGCCAGCAGCGAGGGGGAAAACACCATATATTTT.

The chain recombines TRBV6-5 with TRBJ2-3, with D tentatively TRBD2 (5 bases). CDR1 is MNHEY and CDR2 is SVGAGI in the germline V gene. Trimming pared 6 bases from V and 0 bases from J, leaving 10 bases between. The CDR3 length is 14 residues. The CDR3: CASSLGASTDTQYF. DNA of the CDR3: TGTGCCAGCAGCCTGGGAGCTAGCACAGATACGCAGTATTTT.

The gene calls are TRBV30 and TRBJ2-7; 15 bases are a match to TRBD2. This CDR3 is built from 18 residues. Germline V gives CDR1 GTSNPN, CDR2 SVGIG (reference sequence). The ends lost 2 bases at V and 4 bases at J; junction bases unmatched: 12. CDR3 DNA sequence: TGTGCCTGGAGTTCCGTCCCGGGACTAGCGGGAGGTGGGTACGAGCAGTACTTC. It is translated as CAWSSVPGLAGGGYEQYF.

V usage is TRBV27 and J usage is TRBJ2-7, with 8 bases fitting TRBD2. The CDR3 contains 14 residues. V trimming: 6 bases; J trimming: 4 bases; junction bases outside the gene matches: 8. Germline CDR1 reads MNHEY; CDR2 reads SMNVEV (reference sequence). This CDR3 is CASRERERLYEQYF. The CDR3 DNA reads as TGTGCCAGCAGAGAGCGGGAGCGTTTATACGAGCAGTACTTC.

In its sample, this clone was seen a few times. For the CDR3, the DNA is TGCAGCGTTTGGACAGGGGGCACTGAAGCTTTCTTT. Its protein product is CSVWTGGTEAFF. The chain links TRBV29-1 to TRBJ1-1, with 10 nucleotides matching TRBD1. Germline V gene sequence: CDR1 SQVTM, CDR2 ANQGSEA. After removal of 5 bases from V and 4 bases from J, the junction contained 1 base not matched to a gene. This CDR3 region has 12 residues. The full variable domain, rest sourced from reference TRBV29-1 and TRBJ1-1, is SAVISQKPSRDICQRGTSLTIQCQVDSQVTMMFWYRQQPGQSLTLIATANQGSEATYESGFVIDKFPISRPNLTFSTLTVSNMSPEDSSIYLCSVWTGGTEAFFGQGTRLTVV.

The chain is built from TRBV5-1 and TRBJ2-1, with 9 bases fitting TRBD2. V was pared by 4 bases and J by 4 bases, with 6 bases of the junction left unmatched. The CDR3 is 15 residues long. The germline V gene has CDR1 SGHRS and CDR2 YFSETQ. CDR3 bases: TGCGCCAGCAGCATTAGCGGGAGCGAGTACAATGAGCAGTTCTTC. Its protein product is CASSISGSEYNEQFF.

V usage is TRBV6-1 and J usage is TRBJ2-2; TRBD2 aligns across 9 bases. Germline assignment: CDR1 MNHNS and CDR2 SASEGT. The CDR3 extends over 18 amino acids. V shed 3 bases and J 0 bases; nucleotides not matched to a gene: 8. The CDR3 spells CASSDSLAGLTNTGELFF. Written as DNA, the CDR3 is TGTGCCAGCAGTGATTCACTAGCGGGCCTGACGAACACCGGGGAGCTGTTTTTT.

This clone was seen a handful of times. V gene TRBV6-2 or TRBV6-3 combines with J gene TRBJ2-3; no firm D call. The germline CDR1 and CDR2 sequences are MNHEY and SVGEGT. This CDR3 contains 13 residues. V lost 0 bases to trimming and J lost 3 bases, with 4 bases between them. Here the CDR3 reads CASSYSATDTQYF. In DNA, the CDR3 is TGTGCCAGCAGTTACTCCGCGACAGATACGCAGTATTTT.

CDR3 in amino acids: CASSIRDRGQYSNQPQHF. DNA of the CDR3: TGTGCCAGCAGCATCCGGGACAGGGGCCAGTATAGCAATCAGCCCCAGCATTTT. The chain links TRBV28 to TRBJ1-5, with 10 bases identical to TRBD1. V lost 6 bases, J lost 0 bases, and 11 bases stayed unmatched. The germline V gene encodes CDR1 MDHEN and CDR2 SYDVKM. CDR3 length: 18 amino acids.

For the CDR3, the DNA is TGTGCCACCAGTGACCCGGGACAGATTTCAACGGACACCATATATTTT. This translates into CATSDPGQISTDTIYF. The rearrangement links TRBV24-1 to TRBJ1-3; 7 bases fit TRBD1. Germline CDR1 is KGHDR and CDR2 is SFDVKD. The ends lost 4 bases at V and 8 bases at J; junction bases unmatched: 13. The CDR3 totals 16 residues.

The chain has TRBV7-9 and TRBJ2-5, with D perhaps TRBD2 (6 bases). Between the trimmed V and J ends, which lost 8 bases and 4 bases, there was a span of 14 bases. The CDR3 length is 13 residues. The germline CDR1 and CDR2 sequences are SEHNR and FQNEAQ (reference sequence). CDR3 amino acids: CASFGGVGETQYF. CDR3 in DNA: TGTGCCAGCTTCGGGGGAGTGGGAGAGACCCAGTACTTC.

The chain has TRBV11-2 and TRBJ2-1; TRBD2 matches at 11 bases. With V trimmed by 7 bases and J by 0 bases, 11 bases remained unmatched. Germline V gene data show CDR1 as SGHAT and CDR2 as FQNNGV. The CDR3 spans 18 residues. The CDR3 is CASTPLAGEGRSYNEQFF. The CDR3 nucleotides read TGTGCCAGCACCCCACTAGCGGGAGAGGGCCGCTCCTACAATGAGCAGTTCTTC.

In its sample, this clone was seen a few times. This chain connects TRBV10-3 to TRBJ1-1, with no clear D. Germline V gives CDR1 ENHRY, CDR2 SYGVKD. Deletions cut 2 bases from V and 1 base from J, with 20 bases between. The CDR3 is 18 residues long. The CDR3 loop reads CAISEGLGGAGTNTEAFF. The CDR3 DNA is TGTGCCATCAGTGAGGGGCTGGGCGGTGCGGGTACGAACACTGAAGCTTTCTTT.

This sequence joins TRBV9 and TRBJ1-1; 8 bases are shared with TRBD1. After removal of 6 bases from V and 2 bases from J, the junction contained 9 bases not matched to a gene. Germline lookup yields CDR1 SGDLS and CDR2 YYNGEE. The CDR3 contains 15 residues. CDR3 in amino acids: CASISLSGGNTEAFF. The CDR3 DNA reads TGTGCCAGCATCTCCCTATCAGGGGGCAACACTGAAGCTTTCTTT.

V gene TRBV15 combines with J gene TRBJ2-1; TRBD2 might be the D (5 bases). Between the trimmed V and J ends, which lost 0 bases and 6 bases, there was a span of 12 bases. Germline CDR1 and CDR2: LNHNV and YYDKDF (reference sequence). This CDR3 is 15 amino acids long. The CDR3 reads CATSREAGASNEQFF. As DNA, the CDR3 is TGTGCCACCAGCAGAGAGGCGGGTGCCTCCAATGAGCAGTTCTTC.

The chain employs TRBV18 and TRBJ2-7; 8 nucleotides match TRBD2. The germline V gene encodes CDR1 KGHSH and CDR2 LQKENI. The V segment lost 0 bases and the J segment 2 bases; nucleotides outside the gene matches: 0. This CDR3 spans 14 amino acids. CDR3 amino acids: CASSPPGLAYEQYF. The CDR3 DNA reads TGTGCCAGCTCACCACCGGGACTAGCCTACGAGCAGTACTTC.